A single sample gave rise to the 10 T cell receptor beta chains below, sequenced in a study of cytomegalovirus exposure and HLA in healthy donors. The study ran its PCR with 60 Vbeta and 13 Jbeta primers. Assay used: immunoSEQ multiplex PCR; TCRdb lists only in-frame clones, some missing. Found here are more than 85,000 clones; the top ten clones hold just over 5.5%. Sequenced input: PBMCs. Source of these receptors: a girl under 18 in good health and CMV-seropositive.

The V gene is TRBV4-1, the J gene TRBJ1-6; D call uncertain. The germline V and J ends were trimmed by 1 base and 8 bases, with 15 bases remaining between them. This CDR3 spans 16 amino acids. Per germline, CDR1 MGHRA and CDR2 YSYEKL. CDR3 bases: TGCGCCAGCAGCCAAGTCCGGGAAAGAGAACATTCACCCCTCCACTTT. Translated, it gives CASSQVREREHSPLHF.

V usage is TRBV5-1 and J usage is TRBJ2-7; 9 nucleotides align to TRBD1. Trimming took 5 bases from V and 0 from J; bases not matched to a gene: 6. The CDR3 totals 15 residues. In germline, CDR1 is SGHRS, CDR2 YFSETQ. CDR3 coding DNA: TGCGCCAGCAGGTACGGGACAGGGAGCTCCTACGAGCAGTACGTC. As protein: CASRYGTGSSYEQYV.

J is TRBJ2-7 and V is TRBV6-5; no clear D. This CDR3 has 12 amino acids. The ends were cut back, 4 bases at V and 3 bases at J, with 7 bases in the middle. The germline CDR1 and CDR2 sequences are MNHEY and SVGAGI. The DNA of the CDR3 is TGTGCCAGCAGTTCGATTAGCTACGAGCAGTACTTC. Protein: CASSSISYEQYF.

The CDR3 is CASRIGAASTGELFF. The DNA of the CDR3 is TGTGCCAGCAGGATAGGGGCCGCTAGTACCGGGGAGCTGTTTTTT. This chain connects TRBV6-6 to TRBJ2-2, with a tentative D call TRBD1 (5 bases). Germline V gene sequence: CDR1 MNHNY, CDR2 SVGAGI (reference sequence). This CDR3 is built from 15 residues. Trimming removed 6 bases from V and 5 bases from J, with 16 bases in between.

The chain is built from TRBV7-6 and TRBJ1-5, with TRBD1 identical over 10 bases. Losses at the gene ends were 4 bases for V and 7 bases for J; bases not matched to a gene: 4. Germline V gene lookup returns CDR1 SGHVS and CDR2 FNYEAQ. This CDR3 has 14 amino acids. CDR3 region: CASSSGTGEQPQHF. As DNA, the CDR3 is TGTGCCAGCAGCTCCGGGACAGGGGAGCAGCCCCAGCATTTT.

This chain links TRBV5-6 with TRBJ2-1, with D possibly matching TRBD2 (5 bases). Trimming took off 2 bases at V and 9 bases at J, with 9 bases between the two ends. The CDR3 has 12 amino acids. Germline V gives CDR1 SGHDT, CDR2 YYEEEE. CDR3 residues: CASSFERGEQFF. The CDR3 nucleotides are TGTGCCAGCAGCTTTGAACGGGGTGAGCAGTTCTTC.

V gene TRBV2 combines with J gene TRBJ1-2; 8 bases line up with TRBD1. The V and J ends lost 7 bases and 8 bases, in that order; junction bases with no gene match: 9. The CDR3 covers 13 residues. Per germline, CDR1 SNHLY and CDR2 FYNNEI. The CDR3 sequence is CASIDRGSSGYTF. The CDR3 region has the DNA TGTGCCAGCATTGACAGGGGTTCGAGCGGCTACACCTTC.

This chain joins TRBV6-1 and TRBJ1-4, with TRBD1 as a possible D gene (5 bases). V lost 2 bases to trimming and J lost 5 bases, with 15 bases between them. The V gene's germline CDR1 is MNHNS and CDR2 SASEGT. The CDR3 is 16 residues long. CDR3 bases: TGTGCCAGCAGTGAAAAATTTGGGGGGGGGAATGAAAAACTGTTTTTT. This translates into CASSEKFGGGNEKLFF.

For this clone: A read error may account for a junction end that differs from germline. The chain has TRBV2 and TRBJ2-6, with TRBD1 matching 10 bases. The CDR3 sequence is 14 residues long. From germline, CDR1 is SNHLY and CDR2 FYNNEI. The CDR3 sequence: CASSAGTGVNVLTF. The CDR3 DNA reads TGTGCCAGCAGTGCCGGGACAGGGGTCAACGTCCTGACTTTC.

The chain couples TRBV4-1 to TRBJ2-4; 7 bases are a match to TRBD1. Unmatched junction bases numbered 5, after V lost 0 bases and J lost 0 bases. Germline-derived CDR1 and CDR2 are MGHRA and YSYEKL. This CDR3 comprises 17 residues. CDR3 coding DNA: TGCGCCAGCAGCCAAGATCCAACAGGGGAAGCCAAAAACATTCAGTACTTC. It is translated as CASSQDPTGEAKNIQYF.